Below are 10 T cell receptor beta chains sequenced from a single sample in a study of T-cell memory formation after mild COVID-19. TCRdb reprocessed the 5' RACE reads with MiXCR, giving one entry per CDR3 protein. The sample carries around 510,000 distinct CDR3 sequences, 20% to 25% recorded once. The specimen was PBMCs or a T cell subset sorted from them (not recorded which). All receptors derive from an adult woman who had mild COVID-19 (a few samples of this study predate the infection). Cell type and time point are not known.

This clonotype has a handful of counts. V gene TRBV18 combines with J gene TRBJ2-7; possibly TRBD1 or TRBD2 for D (6 bases each). The germline gives CDR1 KGHSH, CDR2 LQKENI. The CDR3 extends over 14 amino acids. Between the trimmed V and J ends, which lost 4 bases and 5 bases, there was a span of 15 bases. CDR3 in amino acids: CASSRNLGGDEQYF. CDR3 nucleotides: TGTGCCAGCTCACGAAACCTGGGGGGCGACGAGCAGTACTTC.

V is TRBV30 and J is TRBJ2-2, with TRBD1 matching over 7 bases. Germline V gene data show CDR1 as GTSNPN and CDR2 as SVGIG (reference sequence). The CDR3 is 15 amino acids. V gave up 7 bases and J gave up 0 bases; unmatched junction bases: 8. CDR3 sequence reads: CAFRGFNANTGELFF. The CDR3 DNA is TGTGCCTTCAGGGGGTTTAACGCGAACACCGGGGAGCTGTTTTTT.

This clonotype has just a few counts. The rearrangement joins TRBV6-6 to TRBJ2-1; 10 bases line up with TRBD1. The V segment lost 5 bases and the J segment 9 bases; nucleotides outside the gene matches: 10. Germline lookup yields CDR1 MNHNY and CDR2 SVGAGI (reference sequence). The CDR3 totals 15 residues. The CDR3 DNA is TGTGCCAGCAGTATCGACAGGGGGCACGGGGGTGAGCAGTTCTTC. This gives the protein CASSIDRGHGGEQFF.

This clonotype has more than one count but fewer than ten. J is TRBJ2-5 and V is TRBV5-1; 7 bases match TRBD2. J was trimmed by 3 bases and V by 5 bases; bases with no gene match: 7. There are 14 residues in the CDR3. Germline values: CDR1 SGHRS, CDR2 YFSETQ. CDR3 residues: CASRTSGAEETQYF. The CDR3 DNA follows: TGCGCCAGCAGGACAAGCGGGGCGGAAGAGACCCAGTACTTC.

This clonotype was counted many times. This sequence joins TRBV7-9 and TRBJ2-3, with 10 bases aligning to TRBD2. CDR1 is SEHNR, CDR2 FQNEAQ, per germline (reference sequence). Trimming took 2 bases from V and 1 from J; bases not matched to a gene: 0. This CDR3 contains 15 residues. CDR3 sequence reads: CASSLLAGGTDTQYF. CDR3 DNA: TGTGCCAGCAGCTTACTAGCGGGGGGCACAGATACGCAGTATTTT.

This clonotype was observed a handful of times. The chain combines TRBV12-3 or TRBV12-4 with TRBJ2-1; 14 bases line up with TRBD2. V lost 6 bases and J lost 9; bases outside the gene matches: 4. This CDR3 has 14 amino acids. CDR3 sequence reads: CASSPTSGRGEQFF. CDR3 bases: TGTGCCAGCAGCCCGACTAGCGGGAGGGGTGAGCAGTTCTTC.

With respect to this clonotype: With a much larger clone just one base away, this may be a read error. V gene TRBV28 combines with J gene TRBJ2-7, with a tentative D call TRBD2 (5 bases). Trimming took 7 bases from V and 2 from J, leaving 6 bases between them. The length of the CDR3 is 11 residues. Germline V gene lookup returns CDR1 MDHEN and CDR2 SYDVKM. The CDR3 here is CASTGTYEQYF. CDR3 nucleotides: TGTGCCAGCACCGGGACCTACGAGCAGTACTTC.

This rearrangement joins TRBV7-9 to TRBJ2-4; no definite D call. CDR3 length equals 13 residues. Per germline, CDR1 SEHNR and CDR2 FQNEAQ (reference sequence). The germline V and J ends were trimmed by 1 base and 14 bases, with 15 bases remaining between them. CDR3 protein: CASSLGSGVPKYF. The CDR3 nucleotides read TGTGCCAGCAGCTTAGGTTCTGGGGTACCCAAGTACTTC.

This clonotype was detected ten times or more. The CDR3 protein is CSARDGAGAYNEQFF. CDR3 nucleotide sequence: TGCAGTGCTAGAGATGGAGCGGGAGCGTACAATGAGCAGTTCTTC. This rearrangement joins TRBV20-1 to TRBJ2-1; 8 nucleotides agree with TRBD2. Trimming at V came to 0 bases and at J to 4 bases, leaving 5 bases not matched to a gene. The CDR3 consists of 15 residues. Per germline, CDR1 DFQATT and CDR2 SNEGSKA (reference sequence).

The chain links TRBV20-1 to TRBJ1-6; D unclear. This CDR3 spans 16 amino acids. Germline lookup yields CDR1 DFQATT and CDR2 SNEGSKA (reference sequence). V was shortened by 0 bases and J by 4 bases, with 13 bases between the two germline ends. The chain's CDR3 is CSARDRGGSYNSPLHF. The CDR3 DNA sequence: TGCAGTGCTAGAGATCGGGGAGGGAGTTATAATTCACCCCTCCACTTT.